This TCR beta chain was obtained from a study of blood T cell repertoires in COVID-19. Across the study: The study drew acute and convalescent COVID-19 samples from the United States, Italy and Spain. The cDNA or gDNA used as material had been derived from T cells, B-cell-depleted T cells, or PBMCs.

How the authors handled the data: Amplification of reference gene primers provided the estimated nucleated cell counts. The data were produced by immunoSEQ multiplex PCR, yet TCRdb's version contains in-frame clones alone and is incomplete. The DNA was the basis for D and trimming; V, J and clone size are from that table. The sample yields around 160,000 clones, 80% to 90% seen once. The CDR3 consists of 15 residues. CDR1 and CDR2 (germline): SGHAT, FQNNGV. The J segment lost 7 bases and the V segment lost 3 bases, leaving 3 bases of the junction unmatched. The chain employs TRBV11-2 and TRBJ1-6; TRBD1 agrees at 10 bases. This sequence originates from a man aged 55 to 70 with acute or convalescent COVID-19. Sequencing was done on a sample of peripheral blood. The CDR3 spells CASSLLGQGNSPLHF. As DNA, the CDR3 is TGTGCCAGCAGCTTGCTGGGACAGGGGAATTCACCCCTCCACTTT.